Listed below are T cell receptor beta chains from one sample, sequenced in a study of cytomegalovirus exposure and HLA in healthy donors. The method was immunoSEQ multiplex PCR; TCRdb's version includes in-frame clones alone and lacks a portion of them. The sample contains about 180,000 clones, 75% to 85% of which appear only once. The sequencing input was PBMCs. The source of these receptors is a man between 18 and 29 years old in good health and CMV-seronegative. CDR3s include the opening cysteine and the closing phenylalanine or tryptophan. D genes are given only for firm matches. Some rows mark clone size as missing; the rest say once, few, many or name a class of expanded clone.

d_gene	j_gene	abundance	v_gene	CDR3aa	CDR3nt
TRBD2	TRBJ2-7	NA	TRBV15	CATSRDLAGGGVYEQYF	TGTGCCACCAGCAGAGATTTGGCGGGAGGGGGAGTCTACGAGCAGTACTTC
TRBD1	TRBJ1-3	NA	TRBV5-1	CASSFGQGAGNTIYF	TGCGCCAGCAGCTTTGGACAGGGAGCGGGAAACACCATATATTTT
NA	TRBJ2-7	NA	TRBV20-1	CSATGDYEQYF	TGCAGTGCTACAGGGGACTACGAGCAGTACTTC
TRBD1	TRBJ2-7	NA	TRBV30	CAWSEGTVNEQYF	TGTGCCTGGAGTGAGGGGACAGTCAACGAGCAGTACTTC
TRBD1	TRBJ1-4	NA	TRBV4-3	CASSQDRGNEKLFF	TGCGCCAGCAGCCAGGACAGGGGCAATGAAAAACTGTTTTTT
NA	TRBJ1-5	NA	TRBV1	CTSSQESRGPVSRQPQHF	TGCACCAGCAGCCAAGAAAGCAGGGGGCCTGTGTCACGTCAGCCCCAGCATTTT
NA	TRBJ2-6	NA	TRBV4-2	CASSPSGSSSGANVLTF	TGTGCCAGCAGCCCGTCAGGGTCGAGCTCTGGGGCCAACGTCCTGACTTTC
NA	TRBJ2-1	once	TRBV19	CASNSISSYNEQFF	TGTGCCAGTAATTCGATTAGCTCCTACAATGAGCAGTTCTTC
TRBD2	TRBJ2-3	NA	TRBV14	CASSILTSGGTDTQYF	TGTGCCAGCAGCATACTGACTAGCGGGGGGACAGATACGCAGTATTTT
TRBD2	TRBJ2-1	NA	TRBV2	CASSDEAGGRSEQFF	TGTGCCAGCAGTGATGAGGCGGGGGGCCGGAGTGAGCAGTTCTTC
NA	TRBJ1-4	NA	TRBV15	CATSSPLNEKLFF	TGTGCCACCAGCAGCCCGTTGAATGAAAAACTGTTTTTT
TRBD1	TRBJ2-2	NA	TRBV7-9	CASSSGQGRGELFF	TGTGCCAGCAGCTCCGGACAGGGAAGAGGGGAGCTGTTTTTT
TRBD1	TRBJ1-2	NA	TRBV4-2	CASSQEWFEGAEGYTF	TGTGCCAGCAGCCAAGAGTGGTTTGAGGGGGCAGAGGGCTACACCTTC
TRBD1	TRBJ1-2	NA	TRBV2	CASSEEGQGSVGYTF	TGTGCCAGCAGTGAAGAAGGACAGGGATCGGTCGGCTACACCTTC